A single sample is the source of the 21 T cell receptor beta chains below, sequenced in a study of PD-1 blockade in mismatch repair-deficient tumors. Clones were sequenced by immunoSEQ multiplex PCR, and TCRdb holds only the in-frame ones, with some missing. The profile shows 77,000 or so clones, 70% to 90% of them singletons. Sequenced material: peripheral blood, taken 44 weeks after starting pembrolizumab. All receptors come from an adult with mismatch repair-deficient cancer.

This clone was counted once. V is TRBV19 and J is TRBJ2-7; unclear D gene. V was pared by 5 bases and J by 0 bases, with 14 bases between. The germline gives CDR1 LNHDA, CDR2 SQIVND (reference sequence). This CDR3 is 15 amino acids long. The CDR3 region is CASSFRAEISYEQYF. The DNA for the CDR3 is TGTGCCAGTAGTTTCCGGGCAGAAATCTCCTACGAGCAGTACTTC.

The rearrangement links TRBV14 to TRBJ1-5; 7 nucleotides agree with TRBD1. J was trimmed by 5 bases and V by 4 bases; bases with no gene match: 5. The germline gives CDR1 SGHDN, CDR2 FVKESK. This CDR3 contains 14 residues. The CDR3 DNA reads TGTGCCAGCAGCCTGGGACAGACCTATCAGCCCCAGCATTTT. This gives the protein CASSLGQTYQPQHF. The full variable domain, in which reference TRBV14 and TRBJ1-5 provide the parts outside the CDR3, is EAGVTQFPSHSVIEKGQTVTLRCDPISGHDNLYWYRRVMGKEIKFLLHFVKESKQDESGMPNNRFLAERTGGTYSTLKVQPAELEDSGVYFCASSLGQTYQPQHFGDGTRLSIL.

This chain connects TRBV5-6 to TRBJ2-7; 8 nucleotides line up with TRBD2. The CDR3 extends over 14 amino acids. Germline CDR1 SGHDT, CDR2 YYEEEE. J gave up 4 bases and V 7 bases, and 10 bases lay outside the gene matches. The CDR3 sequence is CASRISGSSYEQYF. In DNA form, the CDR3 reads TGTGCCAGCCGTATCAGCGGGAGTTCGTACGAGCAGTACTTC.

The CDR3 loop is CSVTGQETQYF. The DNA of the CDR3 is TGCAGCGTTACGGGACAAGAGACCCAGTACTTC. The J gene is TRBJ2-5, the V gene TRBV29-1; maybe TRBD2 (5 bases). CDR1 SQVTM and CDR2 ANQGSEA come from the germline V gene. The CDR3 length is 11 residues. V lost 5 bases, J lost 2 bases, and 6 bases lay in between.

The chain combines TRBV7-9 with TRBJ2-7, with TRBD1 as a possible D gene (6 bases). Germline V gene data show CDR1 as SEHNR and CDR2 as FQNEAQ (reference sequence). V was cut by 1 base and J by 2 bases, with 9 bases left in between. CDR3 length: 14 residues. The CDR3: CASSLEGDAYEQYF. CDR3 nucleotide sequence: TGTGCCAGCAGCTTAGAGGGGGATGCCTACGAGCAGTACTTC.

The V gene is TRBV7-2, the J gene TRBJ2-5, with TRBD2 as a possible D gene (5 bases). CDR1 is SGHTA, CDR2 FQGNSA, per germline. The CDR3 covers 12 residues. V was cut by 7 bases and J by 7 bases, with 13 bases left in between. CDR3 region: CASTHQEGTQYF. The CDR3 DNA reads TGTGCCAGCACCCATCAAGAGGGGACCCAGTACTTC.

The V and J genes are TRBV9 and TRBJ1-1, with D unresolved. Trimming cost V 0 bases and J 2 bases, with 8 bases left between them. This CDR3 is 14 amino acids long. CDR1 is SGDLS, CDR2 YYNGEE, per germline. The CDR3 DNA reads TGTGCCAGCAGCGTAGTTCAGAGTAACACTGAAGCTTTCTTT. As protein: CASSVVQSNTEAFF.

The CDR3 loop reads CASSPGASYEQYF. The CDR3 nucleotides read TGCGCCAGCAGCCCGGGTGCCTCCTACGAGCAGTACTTC. J is TRBJ2-7 and V is TRBV5-1; D gene uncertain. This CDR3 comprises 13 residues. CDR1 and CDR2 from the germline V gene are SGHRS and YFSETQ. The V gene lost 4 bases and the J gene lost 0 bases, with 8 bases spanning the gap.

This chain joins TRBV7-2 and TRBJ1-1; 8 nucleotides match TRBD1. The V gene end was trimmed by 6 bases and the J gene end by 5 bases; junction bases not matched to a gene: 8. Germline-derived CDR1 and CDR2 are SGHTA and FQGNSA. This CDR3 comprises 14 residues. CDR3 amino acids: CASRPTGGTTEAFF. For the CDR3, the DNA is TGTGCCAGCAGACCAACAGGGGGGACTACTGAAGCTTTCTTT.

The chain recombines TRBV7-2 with TRBJ2-2; 8 bases agree with TRBD2. Germline-derived CDR1 and CDR2 are SGHTA and FQGNSA. The CDR3 spans 15 residues. V lost 3 bases, J lost 5 bases, and 5 bases stayed unmatched. The CDR3 coding sequence is TGTGCCAGCAGCTTTTCGACTAGCGTTACCGGGGAGCTGTTTTTT. Its translation is CASSFSTSVTGELFF.

This clone was picked up a small number of times. This chain uses TRBV5-1 with TRBJ2-7, with 9 bases fitting TRBD2. The CDR3 is 14 amino acids. CDR1 is SGHRS and CDR2 is YFSETQ in the germline V gene. With 7 bases clipped from V and 5 bases from J, the junction kept 10 bases outside the gene matches. The CDR3 nucleotides read TGCGCCAGCCACCCGGCGGGAGGGCCGAACGAGCAGTACTTC. Residues: CASHPAGGPNEQYF.

The chain carries TRBV10-3 and TRBJ2-7; D is possibly TRBD1 (6 bases). The ends were cut back, 0 bases at V and 3 bases at J, with 12 bases in the middle. Germline CDR1 and CDR2: ENHRY and SYGVKD. The CDR3 loop spans 15 amino acids. The CDR3 DNA sequence: TGTGCCATCAGTGAGTCTACCCAGGGGTTCTACGAGCAGTACTTC. Its protein is CAISESTQGFYEQYF.

The sample holds a few counts of this clone. The V and J genes are TRBV20-1 and TRBJ1-5; D is uncertain. Trimming took 6 bases from V and 11 from J, leaving 14 bases between them. This CDR3 is 11 amino acids long. CDR1 DFQATT and CDR2 SNEGSKA come from the germline V gene (reference sequence). The CDR3 is CSARAGLSQHF. CDR3 nucleotide sequence: TGCAGTGCGCGAGCAGGTCTTTCCCAGCATTTT.

This chain joins TRBV6-1 and TRBJ1-2; D is uncertain. Germline lookup yields CDR1 MNHNS and CDR2 SASEGT. The ends were cut back, 9 bases at V and 0 bases at J, with 8 bases in the middle. The CDR3 has 12 residues. CDR3 coding DNA: TGTGCCAGTACCTGGACTAACTATGGCTACACCTTC. It yields the protein CASTWTNYGYTF.

The chain combines TRBV11-3 with TRBJ2-1; no clear D. Germline values: CDR1 SGHNT, CDR2 YENEEA. There are 15 residues in the CDR3. The V gene lost 0 bases and the J gene lost 5 bases, with 11 bases spanning the gap. CDR3 region: CASSLDARANNEQFF. CDR3 DNA: TGTGCCAGCAGCTTAGATGCCCGGGCGAACAATGAGCAGTTCTTC.

This chain links TRBV30 with TRBJ2-3; D may be TRBD2 (5 bases). This CDR3 is built from 15 residues. CDR1 GTSNPN and CDR2 SVGIG come from the germline V gene (reference sequence). Trimming shortened V by 0 bases and J by 8 bases, and 18 bases separated the two germline ends. The CDR3 region is CAWSVGGLAFGTQYF. The CDR3 DNA reads as TGTGCCTGGAGTGTAGGAGGACTCGCCTTCGGTACGCAGTATTTT.

The gene calls are TRBV7-8 and TRBJ2-7, with a tentative D call TRBD1 (7 bases). The CDR3 contains 16 residues. Germline CDR1 and CDR2: SGHVS and FQNEAQ. Trimming took off 4 bases at V and 3 bases at J, with 19 bases between the two ends. CDR3 residues: CASSSLDREARYEQYF. CDR3 in DNA: TGTGCCAGCAGCTCACTCGACAGGGAGGCCCGCTACGAGCAGTACTTC. Based on the CDR3 plus reference TRBV7-8 and TRBJ2-7, the full variable domain is GAGVSQSPRYKVAKRGQDVALRCDPISGHVSLFWYQQALGQGPEFLTYFQNEAQLDKSGLPSDRFFAERPEGSVSTLKIQRTQQEDSAVYLCASSSLDREARYEQYFGPGTRLTVT.

The chain joins TRBV19 to TRBJ2-5; 7 positions match TRBD2. The CDR3 has 14 residues. V was pared by 4 bases and J by 6 bases, with 8 bases of the junction left unmatched. Germline CDR1 reads LNHDA; CDR2 reads SQIVND (reference sequence). The CDR3 here is CASSKTSLIKTQYF. The DNA of the CDR3 is TGTGCCAGTAGTAAGACTAGCCTAATAAAGACCCAGTACTTC.

This sequence joins TRBV18 and TRBJ2-3, with 11 bases that match TRBD2. CDR3 length: 16 residues. CDR1 and CDR2 from the germline V gene are KGHSH and LQKENI. With 0 bases clipped from V and 5 bases from J, the junction kept 4 bases outside the gene matches. In DNA form, the CDR3 reads TGTGCCAGCTCACCACCGGTACTAGCGGGAGTAGATACGCAGTATTTT. This codes for CASSPPVLAGVDTQYF. Full variable domain (remainder filled in from reference TRBV18 and TRBJ2-3): NAGVMQNPRHLVRRRGQEARLRCSPMKGHSHVYWYRQLPEEGLKFMVYLQKENIIDESGMPKERFSAEFPKEGPSILRIQQVVRGDSAAYFCASSPPVLAGVDTQYFGPGTRLTVL.

Many counts were recorded for this clone. The genes are TRBV5-4 and TRBJ2-1, with TRBD1 matching 8 bases. V shed 4 bases and J 7 bases; nucleotides not matched to a gene: 13. The CDR3 contains 16 residues. The germline CDR1 and CDR2 sequences are SGHNT and YYREEE (reference sequence). This CDR3 is CASSQSGGRGVNEQFF. Written as DNA, the CDR3 is TGTGCCAGCAGCCAATCAGGGGGCCGCGGGGTTAATGAGCAGTTCTTC. Using reference TRBV5-4 and TRBJ2-1 for the parts outside the CDR3, the full variable domain is ETGVTQSPTHLIKTRGQQVTLRCSSQSGHNTVSWYQQALGQGPQFIFQYYREEENGRGNFPPRFSGLQFPNYSSELNVNALELDDSALYLCASSQSGGRGVNEQFFGPGTRLTVL.

The chain employs TRBV29-1 and TRBJ2-2, with 8 bases fitting TRBD2. The germline gives CDR1 SQVTM, CDR2 ANQGSEA. There are 14 residues in the CDR3. V lost 4 bases to trimming and J lost 3 bases; unmatched junction nucleotides: 4. This CDR3 is CSVVGSGDTGELFF. CDR3 nucleotide sequence: TGCAGCGTTGTAGGTAGCGGGGACACCGGGGAGCTGTTTTTT.